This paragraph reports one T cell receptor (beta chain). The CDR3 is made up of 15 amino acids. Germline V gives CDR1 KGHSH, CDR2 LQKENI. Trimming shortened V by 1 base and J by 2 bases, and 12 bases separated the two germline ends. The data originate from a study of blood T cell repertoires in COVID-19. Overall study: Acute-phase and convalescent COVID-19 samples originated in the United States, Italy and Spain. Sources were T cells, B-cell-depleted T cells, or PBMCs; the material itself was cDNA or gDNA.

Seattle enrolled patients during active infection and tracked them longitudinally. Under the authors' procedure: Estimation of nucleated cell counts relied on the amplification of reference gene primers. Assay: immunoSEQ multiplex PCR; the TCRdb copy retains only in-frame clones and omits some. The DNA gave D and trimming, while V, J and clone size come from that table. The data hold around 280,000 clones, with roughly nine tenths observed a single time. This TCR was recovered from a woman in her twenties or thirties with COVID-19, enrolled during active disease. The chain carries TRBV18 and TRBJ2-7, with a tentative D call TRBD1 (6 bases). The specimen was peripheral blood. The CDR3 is CASSPRDNGAYEQYF. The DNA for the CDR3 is TGTGCCAGCTCACCACGGGACAATGGGGCCTACGAGCAGTACTTC.